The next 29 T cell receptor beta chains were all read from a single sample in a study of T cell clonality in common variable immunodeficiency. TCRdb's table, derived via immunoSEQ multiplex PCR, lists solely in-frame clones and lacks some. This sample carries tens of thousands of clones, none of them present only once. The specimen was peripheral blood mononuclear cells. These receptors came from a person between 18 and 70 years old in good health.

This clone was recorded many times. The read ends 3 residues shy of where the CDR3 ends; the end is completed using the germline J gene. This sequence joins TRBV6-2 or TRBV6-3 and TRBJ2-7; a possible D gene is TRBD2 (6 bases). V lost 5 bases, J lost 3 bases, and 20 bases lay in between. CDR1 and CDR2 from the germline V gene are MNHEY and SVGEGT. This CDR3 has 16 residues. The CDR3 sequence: CASSDEPGGGDYEQYF. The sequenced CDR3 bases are TGTGCCAGCAGTGACGAGCCCGGGGGAGGCGACTACGAG.

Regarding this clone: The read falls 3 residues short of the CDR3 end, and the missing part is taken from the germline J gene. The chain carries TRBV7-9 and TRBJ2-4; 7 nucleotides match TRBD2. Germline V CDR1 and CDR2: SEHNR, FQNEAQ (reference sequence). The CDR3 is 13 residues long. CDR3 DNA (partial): TGTGCCAGCAGCTCCGGGGGGTTGGATGGT. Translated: CASSSGGLDG. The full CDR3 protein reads CASSSGGLDGQYF. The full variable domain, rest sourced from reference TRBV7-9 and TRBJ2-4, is DTGVSQNPRHKITKRGQNVTFRCDPISEHNRLYWYRQTLGQGPEFLTYFQNEAQLEKSRLLSDRFSAERPKGSFSTLEIQRTEQGDSAMYLCASSSGGLDGQYFGAGTRLSVL.

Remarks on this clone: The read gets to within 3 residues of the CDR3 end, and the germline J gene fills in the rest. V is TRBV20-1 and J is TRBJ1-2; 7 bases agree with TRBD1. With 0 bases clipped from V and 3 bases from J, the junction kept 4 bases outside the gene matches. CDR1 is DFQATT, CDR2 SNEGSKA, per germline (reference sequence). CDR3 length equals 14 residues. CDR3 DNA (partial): TGCAGTGCTAGAGATCCAGGGGGAGACTATGGC. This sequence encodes CSARDPGGDYG. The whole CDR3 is CSARDPGGDYGYTF.

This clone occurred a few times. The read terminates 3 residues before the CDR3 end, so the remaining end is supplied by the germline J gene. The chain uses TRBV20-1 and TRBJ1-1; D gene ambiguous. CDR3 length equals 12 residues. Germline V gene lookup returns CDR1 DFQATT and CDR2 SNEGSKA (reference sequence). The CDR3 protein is CSARGKGVEAFF. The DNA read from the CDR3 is TGCAGTGCTAGAGGGAAGGGTGTGGAA.

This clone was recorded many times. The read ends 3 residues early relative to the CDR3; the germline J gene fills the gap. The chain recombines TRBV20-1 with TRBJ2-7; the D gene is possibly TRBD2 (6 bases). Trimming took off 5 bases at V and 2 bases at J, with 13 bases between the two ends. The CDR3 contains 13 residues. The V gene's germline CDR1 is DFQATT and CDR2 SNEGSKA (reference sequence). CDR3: CSASQTSPYEQYF. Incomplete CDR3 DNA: TGCAGTGCTTCCCAGACTAGTCCCTACGAG.

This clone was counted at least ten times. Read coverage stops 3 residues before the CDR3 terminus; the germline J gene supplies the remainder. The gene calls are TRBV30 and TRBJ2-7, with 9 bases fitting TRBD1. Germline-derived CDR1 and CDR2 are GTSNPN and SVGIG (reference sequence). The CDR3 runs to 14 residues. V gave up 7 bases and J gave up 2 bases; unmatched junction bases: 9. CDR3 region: CAFLTRDRAYEQYF. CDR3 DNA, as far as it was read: TGTGCCTTCCTTACCCGGGACAGGGCCTACGAG. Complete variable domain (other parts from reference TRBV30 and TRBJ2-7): SQTIHQWPATLVQPVGSPLSLECTVEGTSNPNLYWYRQAAGRGLQLLFYSVGIGQISSEVPQNLSASRPQDRQFILSSKKLLLSDSGFYLCAFLTRDRAYEQYFGPGTRLTVT.

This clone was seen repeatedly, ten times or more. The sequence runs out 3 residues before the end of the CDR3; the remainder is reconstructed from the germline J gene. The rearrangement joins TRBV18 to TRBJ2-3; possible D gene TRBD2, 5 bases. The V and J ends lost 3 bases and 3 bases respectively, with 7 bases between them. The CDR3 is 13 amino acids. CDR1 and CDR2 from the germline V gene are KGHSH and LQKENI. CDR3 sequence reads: CASSPPGTDTQYF. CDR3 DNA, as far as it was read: TGTGCCAGCTCACCGCCGGGGACAGATACG.

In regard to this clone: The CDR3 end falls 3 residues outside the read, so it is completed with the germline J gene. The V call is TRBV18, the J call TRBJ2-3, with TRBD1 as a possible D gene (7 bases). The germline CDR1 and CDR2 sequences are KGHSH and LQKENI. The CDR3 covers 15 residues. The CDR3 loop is CASSPEGARQETQYF. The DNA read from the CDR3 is TGTGCCAGCTCACCGGAGGGGGCTCGCCAAGAGACG.

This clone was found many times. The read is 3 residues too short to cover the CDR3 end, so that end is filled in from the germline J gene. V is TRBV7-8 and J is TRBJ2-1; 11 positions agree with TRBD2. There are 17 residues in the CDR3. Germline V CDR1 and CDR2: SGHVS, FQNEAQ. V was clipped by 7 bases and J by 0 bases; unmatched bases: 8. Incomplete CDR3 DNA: TGTGCCAGCACGTCCTCTAGCGGGAGGACCTCCTACAATGAG. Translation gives CASTSSSGRTSYNE. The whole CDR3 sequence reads CASTSSSGRTSYNEQFF.

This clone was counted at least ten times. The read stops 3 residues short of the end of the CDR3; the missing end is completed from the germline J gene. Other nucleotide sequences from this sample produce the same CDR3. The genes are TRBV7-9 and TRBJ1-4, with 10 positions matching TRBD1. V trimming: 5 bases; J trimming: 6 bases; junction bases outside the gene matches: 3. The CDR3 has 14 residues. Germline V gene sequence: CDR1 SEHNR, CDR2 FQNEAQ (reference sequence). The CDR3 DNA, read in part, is TGTGCCAGCAGCCTCGGACAGGGGGATGAAAAA. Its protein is CASSLGQGDEK. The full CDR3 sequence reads CASSLGQGDEKLFF.

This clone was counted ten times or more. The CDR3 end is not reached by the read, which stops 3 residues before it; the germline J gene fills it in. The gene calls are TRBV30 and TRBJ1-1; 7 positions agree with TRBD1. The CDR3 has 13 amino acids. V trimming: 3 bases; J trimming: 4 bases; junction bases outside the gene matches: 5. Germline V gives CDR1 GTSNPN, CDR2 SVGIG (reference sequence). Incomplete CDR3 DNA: TGTGCCTGGAGCCCGACAGGGATCACTGAA. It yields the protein CAWSPTGITE. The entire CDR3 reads CAWSPTGITEAFF.

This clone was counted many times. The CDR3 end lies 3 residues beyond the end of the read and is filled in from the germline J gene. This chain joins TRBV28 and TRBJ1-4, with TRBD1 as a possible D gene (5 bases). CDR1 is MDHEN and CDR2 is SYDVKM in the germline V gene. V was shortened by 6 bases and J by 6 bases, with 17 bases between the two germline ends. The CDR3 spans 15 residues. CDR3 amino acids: CASSPPGRGDEKLFF. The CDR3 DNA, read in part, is TGTGCCAGCAGCCCTCCGGGACGGGGGGATGAAAAA.

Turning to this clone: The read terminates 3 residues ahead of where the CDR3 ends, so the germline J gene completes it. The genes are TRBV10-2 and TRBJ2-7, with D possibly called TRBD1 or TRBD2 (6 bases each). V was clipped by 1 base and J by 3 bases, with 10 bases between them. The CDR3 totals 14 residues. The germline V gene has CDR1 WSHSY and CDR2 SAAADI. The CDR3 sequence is CASSELQGGYEQYF. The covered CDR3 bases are TGCGCCAGCAGTGAGTTACAGGGAGGCTACGAG.

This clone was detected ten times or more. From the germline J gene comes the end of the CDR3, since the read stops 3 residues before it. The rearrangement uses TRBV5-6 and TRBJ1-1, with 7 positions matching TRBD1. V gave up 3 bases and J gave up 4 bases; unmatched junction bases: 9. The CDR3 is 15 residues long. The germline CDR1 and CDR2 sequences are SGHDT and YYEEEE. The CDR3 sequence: CASSSTGVSVTEAFF. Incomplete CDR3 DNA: TGTGCCAGCAGCTCTACAGGGGTTTCGGTCACTGAA.

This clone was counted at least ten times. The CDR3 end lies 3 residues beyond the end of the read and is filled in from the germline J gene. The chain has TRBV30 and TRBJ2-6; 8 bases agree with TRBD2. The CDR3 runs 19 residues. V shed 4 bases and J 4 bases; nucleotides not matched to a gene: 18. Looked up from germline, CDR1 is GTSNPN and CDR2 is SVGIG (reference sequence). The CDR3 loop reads CAWILSRTSSSTGANVLTF. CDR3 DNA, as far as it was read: TGTGCCTGGATCCTCTCCCGGACTAGCTCCTCAACGGGGGCCAACGTC.

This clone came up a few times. CDR3: CASSIMGTGEKLFF. The sequenced CDR3 bases are TGTGCCAGTAGTATTATGGGGACTGGTGAAAAG. The J gene is TRBJ2-2, the V gene TRBV19; D possibly corresponds to TRBD2 (6 bases). Read coverage stops 3 residues before the CDR3 terminus; the germline J gene supplies the remainder. The CDR3 sequence is 14 residues long. From germline, CDR1 is LNHDA and CDR2 SQIVND (reference sequence).

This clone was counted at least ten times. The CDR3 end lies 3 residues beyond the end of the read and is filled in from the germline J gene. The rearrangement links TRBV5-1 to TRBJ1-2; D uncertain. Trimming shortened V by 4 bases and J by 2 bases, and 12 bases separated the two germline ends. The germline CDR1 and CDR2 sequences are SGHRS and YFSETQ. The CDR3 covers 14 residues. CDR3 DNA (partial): TGCGCCAGCAGCCTGGACGGTTTCAACTATGGC. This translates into CASSLDGFNYG. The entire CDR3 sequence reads CASSLDGFNYGYTF.

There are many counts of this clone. The CDR3 loop reads CASMTLGATEAFF. The sequenced part of the CDR3 DNA is TGTGCCAGCATGACCCTGGGGGCCACTGAA. The chain is built from TRBV5-5 and TRBJ1-1; D might be TRBD1 (6 bases). Sequencing ends 3 residues short of the CDR3 end; the germline J gene provides the rest. The CDR3 length is 13 residues. Deletions cut 6 bases from V and 4 bases from J, with 13 bases between. Per germline, CDR1 SGHKS and CDR2 YYEKEE (reference sequence).

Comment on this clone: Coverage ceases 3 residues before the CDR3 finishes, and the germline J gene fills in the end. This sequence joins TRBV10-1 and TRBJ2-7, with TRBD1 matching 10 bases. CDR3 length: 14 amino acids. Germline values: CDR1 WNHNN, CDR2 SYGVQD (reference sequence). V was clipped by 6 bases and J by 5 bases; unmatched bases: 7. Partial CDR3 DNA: TGCGCCAGCAGCTGGGACAGGGGAGCGGACGAG. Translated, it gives CASSWDRGADE. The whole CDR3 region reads CASSWDRGADEQYF.

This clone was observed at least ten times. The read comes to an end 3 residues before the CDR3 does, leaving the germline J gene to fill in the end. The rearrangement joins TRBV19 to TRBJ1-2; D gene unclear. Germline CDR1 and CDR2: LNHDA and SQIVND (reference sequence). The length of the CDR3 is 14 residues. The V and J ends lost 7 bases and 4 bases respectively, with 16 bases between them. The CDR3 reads CASTSRRVPYGYTF. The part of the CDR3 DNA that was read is TGTGCCAGTACCTCCCGGAGGGTCCCCTATGGC.

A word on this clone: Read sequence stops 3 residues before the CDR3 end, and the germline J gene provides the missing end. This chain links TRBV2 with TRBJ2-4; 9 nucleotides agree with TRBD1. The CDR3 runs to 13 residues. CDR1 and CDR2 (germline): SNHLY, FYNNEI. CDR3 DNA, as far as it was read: TGTGCCAGCAGTAGACGACAGGGGGACGGT. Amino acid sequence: CASSRRQGDG. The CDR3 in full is CASSRRQGDGQYF.

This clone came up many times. CDR3 DNA, as far as it was read: TGCGCCAGCAGCATCCTAGCGGGAGTTGCCACCGGGGAG. Its translation: CASSILAGVATGE. The whole CDR3 protein reads CASSILAGVATGELFF. V gene TRBV5-1 combines with J gene TRBJ2-2; TRBD2 matches at 10 bases. The read gets to within 3 residues of the CDR3 end, and the germline J gene fills in the rest. The CDR3 runs to 16 residues. The V segment lost 4 bases and the J segment 4 bases; nucleotides outside the gene matches: 7. CDR1 SGHRS and CDR2 YFSETQ come from the germline V gene.

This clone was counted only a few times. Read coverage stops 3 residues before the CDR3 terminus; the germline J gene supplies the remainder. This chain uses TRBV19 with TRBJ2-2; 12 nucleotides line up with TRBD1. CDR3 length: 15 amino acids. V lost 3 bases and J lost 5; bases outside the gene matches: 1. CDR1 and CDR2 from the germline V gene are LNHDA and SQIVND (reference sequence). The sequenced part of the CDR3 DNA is TGTGCCAGTAGTATGGGACAGGGGGCAACCGGGGAG. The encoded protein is CASSMGQGATGE. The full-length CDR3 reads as CASSMGQGATGELFF.

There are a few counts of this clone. CDR3 sequence: CASSLAPLLRDRVYEQYF. CDR3 bases read: TGTGCCAGCAGCTTAGCGCCATTATTAAGGGACAGGGTCTACGAG. The chain couples TRBV7-8 to TRBJ2-7; 9 bases are shared with TRBD1. The sequenced fragment ends 3 residues before the CDR3 boundary, so the rest is inferred from the germline J gene. This CDR3 is 18 amino acids long. V shed 0 bases, J shed 3 bases, and the junction held 12 bases outside the gene matches. Germline loops: CDR1 SGHVS, CDR2 FQNEAQ. Based on the CDR3 plus reference TRBV7-8 and TRBJ2-7, the full variable domain is GAGVSQSPRYKVAKRGQDVALRCDPISGHVSLFWYQQALGQGPEFLTYFQNEAQLDKSGLPSDRFFAERPEGSVSTLKIQRTQQEDSAVYLCASSLAPLLRDRVYEQYFGPGTRLTVT.

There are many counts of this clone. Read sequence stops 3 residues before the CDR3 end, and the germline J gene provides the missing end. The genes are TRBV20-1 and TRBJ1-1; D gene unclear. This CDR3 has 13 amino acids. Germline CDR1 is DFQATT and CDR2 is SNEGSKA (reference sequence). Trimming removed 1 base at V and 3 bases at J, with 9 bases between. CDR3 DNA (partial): TGCAGTGCTAGAGGCAGTAAGGACACTGAA. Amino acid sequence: CSARGSKDTE. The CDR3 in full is CSARGSKDTEAFF.

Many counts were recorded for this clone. CDR3 residues: CASSSNRAGGYSNQPQHF. CDR3 DNA, as far as it was read: TGTGCCAGCAGTTCTAACAGGGCGGGGGGGTATAGCAATCAGCCC. The chain carries TRBV12-3 or TRBV12-4 and TRBJ1-5; perhaps TRBD1 as D (6 bases). The missing CDR3 end, 3 residues past where the read stops, is filled in from the germline J gene. Trimming removed 4 bases from V and 0 bases from J, with 19 bases in between. CDR3 length equals 18 residues.

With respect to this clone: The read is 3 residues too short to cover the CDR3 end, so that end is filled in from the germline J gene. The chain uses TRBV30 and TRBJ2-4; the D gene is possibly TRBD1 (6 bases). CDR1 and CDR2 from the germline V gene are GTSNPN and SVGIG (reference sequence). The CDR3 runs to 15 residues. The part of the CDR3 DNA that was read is TGTGCCTGGAGACCTACAGGGAACCGAAAAGAGACT. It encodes CAWRPTGNRKET. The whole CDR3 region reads CAWRPTGNRKETQYF.

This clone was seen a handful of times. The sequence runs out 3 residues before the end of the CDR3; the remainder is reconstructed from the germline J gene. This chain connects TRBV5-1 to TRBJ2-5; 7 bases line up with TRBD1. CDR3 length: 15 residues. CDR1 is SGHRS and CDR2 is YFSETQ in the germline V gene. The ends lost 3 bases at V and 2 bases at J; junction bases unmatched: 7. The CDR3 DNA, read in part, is TGCGCCAGCAGCTCACAGGGGTACCAACAAGAGACC. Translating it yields CASSSQGYQQET. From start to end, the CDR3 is CASSSQGYQQETQYF.

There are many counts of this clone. The CDR3 sequence: CASSKLVQGVYYEQYF. The CDR3 DNA, read in part, is TGCGCCAGCAGTAAATTAGTACAGGGGGTGTACTACGAG. This chain uses TRBV4-1 with TRBJ2-7; 8 bases align to TRBD1. From the germline J gene comes the end of the CDR3, since the read stops 3 residues before it. Germline V gene data show CDR1 as MGHRA and CDR2 as YSYEKL. The CDR3 is made up of 16 amino acids. The ends lost 6 bases at V and 3 bases at J; junction bases unmatched: 13.